This T cell receptor beta chain was recorded in a study of cytomegalovirus exposure and HLA in healthy donors. Whole-study results and caveats: Later analysis associated a missense DCLRE1C variant with TCR beta V- and J-gene trimming. Highest at DRB1 and lowest at HLA-C, TCR association rates differed among HLA loci in a later analysis. A list of 150 or so TCR beta chains associated with cytomegalovirus was given.

As concerns this clone: Its antigen is unidentified.

The PCR ran on 60 Vbeta and 13 Jbeta primers. Some clones are missing from TCRdb's copy, which holds only in-frame ones; the method was immunoSEQ multiplex PCR. The sample holds 220,000 or so clones, about 78% seen once. The sequence came from a male donor in good health and CMV-seronegative. What was sequenced was PBMCs.

This CDR3 reads CASSLSRSSYEQYF. The CDR3 region has the DNA TGTGCCAGCAGTTTAAGCAGGTCCTCCTACGAGCAGTACTTC. The chain uses TRBV27 and TRBJ2-7; no firm D call. V was cut by 2 bases and J by 0 bases, with 8 bases left in between. The CDR3 has 14 amino acids. The germline V gene encodes CDR1 MNHEY and CDR2 SMNVEV (reference sequence).